This T cell receptor beta chain was captured in a study of cytomegalovirus exposure and HLA in healthy donors. Across the study: Earlier, 117 million unique TCR beta sequences were recovered from approximately 180 million T cells by an analysis. General study results and limits: A later analysis, which compared TCR beta chains of equal frequency, found the HLA-associated ones more clonally expanded.

Turning to this clone: Antigen: not known.

Primers: 60 Vbeta forward and 13 Jbeta reverse. This table comes from immunoSEQ multiplex PCR, and its TCRdb copy is limited to in-frame clones, with some not included. The sample consists of about 180,000 clones, over 65% of them appearing once. The germline V gene has CDR1 ENHRY and CDR2 SYGVKD. After removal of 6 bases from V and 3 bases from J, the junction contained 2 bases not matched to a gene. The CDR3 is 13 residues long. The specimen sequenced was PBMCs. This sequence was found in a man in his sixties in good health and CMV-seronegative. The V and J genes are TRBV10-3 and TRBJ1-1, with TRBD1 identical over 9 bases. The CDR3 protein is CAIRWDRDTEAFF. DNA for the CDR3: TGTGCCATCAGATGGGACAGGGACACTGAAGCTTTCTTT.